This entry lists 17 T cell receptor beta chains sequenced from one sample in a study of blood T cell repertoires in COVID-19. The data were produced by immunoSEQ multiplex PCR, yet TCRdb's version contains in-frame clones alone and is incomplete. The table has over 450,000 clones, roughly nine tenths seen once. The source material was peripheral blood. These receptors were collected from a woman between 50 and 59 years old with COVID-19, enrolled during active disease.

This chain's CDR3 is CASSSQGGAPTDTQYF. As DNA, the CDR3 is TGCGCCAGCAGCTCACAGGGAGGGGCCCCCACAGATACGCAGTATTTT. The chain has TRBV5-1 and TRBJ2-3; TRBD2 is a possible D gene (7 bases). V dropped 3 bases and J dropped 2 bases, with 16 bases sitting between them. Germline V gene lookup returns CDR1 SGHRS and CDR2 YFSETQ. The CDR3 length is 16 residues.

This clone was counted a few times. The J gene is TRBJ2-7, the V gene TRBV12-3 or TRBV12-4; D remains unclear. The V gene lost 0 bases and the J gene lost 3 bases, with 3 bases spanning the gap. The CDR3 has 12 amino acids. CDR3 nucleotides: TGTGCCAGCAGTTTAGCCAGCTACGAGCAGTACTTC. Its protein product is CASSLASYEQYF.

This chain connects TRBV7-2 to TRBJ1-6; D is unresolved. Germline-derived CDR1 and CDR2 are SGHTA and FQGNSA. Trimming pared 1 base from V and 13 bases from J, leaving 5 bases between. CDR3 length: 11 residues. CDR3 in DNA: TGTGCCAGCAGCTTAGACTTCCCCCTCCACTTT. Amino acid sequence: CASSLDFPLHF.

This clone has just a few counts. CDR3: CSAREGWEAFF. Here the CDR3 DNA reads TGCAGTGCTAGAGAGGGGTGGGAGGCTTTCTTT. The V gene is TRBV20-1, the J gene TRBJ1-1; no reliable D call. Trimming took off 0 bases at V and 11 bases at J, with 10 bases between the two ends. The germline gives CDR1 DFQATT, CDR2 SNEGSKA (reference sequence). The CDR3 has 11 amino acids.

The rearrangement uses TRBV29-1 and TRBJ2-3, with D tentatively TRBD2 (7 bases). Germline values: CDR1 SQVTM, CDR2 ANQGSEA. The CDR3 totals 16 residues. V was trimmed by 4 bases and J by 6 bases, leaving 23 bases between them. CDR3 nucleotides: TGCAGCGTTGTCTTTCGATACGGGGGGCCCATCGATACGCAGTATTTT. Encoded protein: CSVVFRYGGPIDTQYF.

This chain links TRBV30 with TRBJ1-2; D unresolved. V was cut by 4 bases and J by 3 bases, with 9 bases left in between. Looked up from germline, CDR1 is GTSNPN and CDR2 is SVGIG (reference sequence). The CDR3 loop spans 12 amino acids. The CDR3 loop reads CAWTGTHYGYTF. The CDR3 nucleotides read TGTGCCTGGACAGGAACGCACTATGGCTACACCTTC. Drawing the rest from reference TRBV30 and TRBJ1-2, the complete variable domain is SQTIHQWPATLVQPVGSPLSLECTVEGTSNPNLYWYRQAAGRGLQLLFYSVGIGQISSEVPQNLSASRPQDRQFILSSKKLLLSDSGFYLCAWTGTHYGYTFGSGTRLTVV.

The chain uses TRBV19 and TRBJ2-5; D might be TRBD1 (7 bases). The V gene's germline CDR1 is LNHDA and CDR2 SQIVND (reference sequence). CDR3 length: 16 amino acids. Trimming took 2 bases from V and 5 from J, leaving 18 bases between them. The CDR3 region is CASSIIIGGGGETQYF. Here the CDR3 DNA reads TGTGCCAGTAGTATAATTATCGGAGGAGGGGGCGAGACCCAGTACTTC.

The V call is TRBV6-5, the J call TRBJ1-4, with D perhaps TRBD1 (5 bases). V gave up 2 bases and J gave up 6 bases, with 10 bases separating them. The CDR3 length is 14 residues. Germline V gene data show CDR1 as MNHEY and CDR2 as SVGAGI. The CDR3 coding sequence is TGTGCCAGCAGTTACGGAGGGGAGGATGAAAAACTGTTTTTT. This encodes CASSYGGEDEKLFF.

This chain uses TRBV2 with TRBJ1-3, with a possible D match to TRBD1 (6 bases). CDR1 and CDR2 (germline): SNHLY, FYNNEI. The germline V and J ends were trimmed by 7 bases and 2 bases, with 9 bases remaining between them. This CDR3 is built from 13 residues. The CDR3 nucleotides are TGTGCCAGCAAGGCAGGGGCTGGAAACACCATATATTTT. Its translation: CASKAGAGNTIYF.

V and J are TRBV11-2 and TRBJ1-1, with D possibly matching TRBD1 (5 bases). Germline V gene data show CDR1 as SGHAT and CDR2 as FQNNGV. This CDR3 has 15 residues. V dropped 5 bases and J dropped 7 bases, with 20 bases sitting between them. As DNA, the CDR3 is TGTGCCAGCAGCCCCCCGACAGTGCCTATGAATGAAGCTTTCTTT. Amino acids: CASSPPTVPMNEAFF.

The J gene is TRBJ2-3, the V gene TRBV27; 9 bases map to TRBD1. The J segment lost 2 bases and the V segment lost 3 bases, leaving 3 bases of the junction unmatched. Germline-derived CDR1 and CDR2 are MNHEY and SMNVEV (reference sequence). The CDR3 is made up of 15 amino acids. DNA of the CDR3: TGTGCCAGCAGTTTCGGGACAGGGTACACAGATACGCAGTATTTT. It codes for CASSFGTGYTDTQYF.

The chain couples TRBV30 to TRBJ1-5; D gene ambiguous. Germline values: CDR1 GTSNPN, CDR2 SVGIG (reference sequence). Trimming stripped 0 bases from V and 4 bases from J, with 10 bases between. This CDR3 comprises 14 residues. Here the CDR3 DNA reads TGTGCCTGGAGTGTACGGCAGCGGAATCAGCCCCAGCATTTT. Its translation is CAWSVRQRNQPQHF.

The chain couples TRBV18 to TRBJ1-3; unclear D gene. The germline V gene has CDR1 KGHSH and CDR2 LQKENI. The length of the CDR3 is 15 residues. V was clipped by 5 bases and J by 2 bases, with 13 bases between them. Here the CDR3 reads CASSFGRLAGNTIYF. In DNA, the CDR3 is TGTGCCAGCTCATTCGGCAGGTTGGCTGGAAACACCATATATTTT.

The chain couples TRBV9 to TRBJ1-3, with D tentatively TRBD1 (6 bases). There are 14 residues in the CDR3. Germline lookup yields CDR1 SGDLS and CDR2 YYNGEE. V lost 5 bases to trimming and J lost 7 bases, with 16 bases between them. CDR3 nucleotides: TGTGCCAGCAGTGCTGGGACACAGGGTAACACCATATATTTT. Residues: CASSAGTQGNTIYF.

The chain is built from TRBV11-1 and TRBJ1-2; TRBD1 matches at 8 bases. Germline V gene lookup returns CDR1 SGHAT and CDR2 FQDESV (reference sequence). The CDR3 covers 13 residues. V lost 6 bases and J lost 8; bases outside the gene matches: 8. Here the CDR3 reads CASSKDRAGGYTF. CDR3 in DNA: TGTGCCAGCAGTAAGGACAGGGCGGGAGGCTACACCTTC.

The V call is TRBV10-2, the J call TRBJ1-5; tentative D call: TRBD1 (5 bases). Germline V gene data show CDR1 as WSHSY and CDR2 as SAAADI. There are 15 residues in the CDR3. The V gene lost 0 bases and the J gene lost 6 bases, with 12 bases spanning the gap. The CDR3 here is CASSESSGSGQPQHF. The CDR3, as DNA: TGCGCCAGCAGTGAGTCGTCAGGGTCAGGTCAGCCCCAGCATTTT.

CDR3 loop: CASITLQGNGYEQYF. DNA for the CDR3: TGTGCCAGCATCACCCTACAGGGGAATGGCTACGAGCAGTACTTC. V gene TRBV7-9 combines with J gene TRBJ2-7; 7 bases map to TRBD1. V lost 7 bases to trimming and J lost 3 bases; unmatched junction nucleotides: 12. The CDR3 sequence is 15 residues long. Germline CDR1 SEHNR, CDR2 FQNEAQ (reference sequence).